A single sample is the source of the 13 T cell receptor beta chains below, sequenced in a study of early T cells in non-severe SARS-CoV-2 infection. TCRdb reprocessed the 5' RACE reads via MiXCR and lists one record per CDR3 protein. Of roughly 53,000 distinct CDR3 sequences in the sample, less than 11% were seen once. The sequenced sample was whole blood. The receptors stem from an adult who was a healthcare worker with PCR-confirmed SARS-CoV-2 infection or an uninfected control (not recorded which).

The rearrangement uses TRBV4-2 and TRBJ2-1; D may match TRBD1 or TRBD2 (6 bases each). V was clipped by 1 base and J by 8 bases, with 21 bases between them. The CDR3 length is 17 residues. Germline loops: CDR1 LGHNA, CDR2 YNFKEQ. For the CDR3, the DNA is TGTGCCAGCAGCCAAGGGACAGACTTTCGGGGGAACGATGAGCAGTTCTTC. Its protein product is CASSQGTDFRGNDEQFF.

The chain joins TRBV7-9 to TRBJ1-4; the match to TRBD1 covers 8 bases. V shed 4 bases, J shed 7 bases, and the junction held 5 bases outside the gene matches. CDR3 length equals 14 residues. Germline CDR1 SEHNR, CDR2 FQNEAQ (reference sequence). The CDR3 bases are TGTGCCAGCAGCTGGACAGGGACCAGTGAAAAACTGTTTTTT. Amino acid sequence: CASSWTGTSEKLFF.

This clonotype came up a few times. The V call is TRBV29-1, the J call TRBJ1-3; D not resolved. The germline V and J ends were trimmed by 7 bases and 4 bases, with 8 bases remaining between them. Per germline, CDR1 SQVTM and CDR2 ANQGSEA. There are 11 residues in the CDR3. The CDR3 sequence is CSAKVGNTIYF. Written as DNA, the CDR3 is TGCAGCGCCAAAGTCGGAAACACCATATATTTT.

This clonotype was counted at least ten times. V gene TRBV27 combines with J gene TRBJ1-5; no clear D gene. Germline V CDR1 and CDR2: MNHEY, SMNVEV (reference sequence). This CDR3 region has 12 residues. Trimming left V 4 bases short and J 2 bases short, with 3 bases between. CDR3 protein: CASSSGNQPQHF. The CDR3 DNA is TGTGCCAGCAGTTCGGGCAATCAGCCCCAGCATTTT.

In its sample, this clonotype was seen many times. This chain uses TRBV5-5 with TRBJ2-4; D uncertain. Per germline, CDR1 SGHKS and CDR2 YYEKEE (reference sequence). The V gene lost 2 bases and the J gene lost 8 bases, with 8 bases spanning the gap. This CDR3 has 12 residues. CDR3 loop: CASSLGKDIQYF. The CDR3 DNA sequence: TGTGCCAGCAGCTTAGGGAAGGACATTCAGTACTTC.

This clonotype was seen many times. The V gene is TRBV19, the J gene TRBJ2-3, with TRBD2 identical over 11 bases. CDR3 length: 16 amino acids. V lost 7 bases, J lost 4 bases, and 10 bases stayed unmatched. Germline CDR1 and CDR2: LNHDA and SQIVND (reference sequence). CDR3 in amino acids: CASTLLAGGSADTQYF. As DNA, the CDR3 is TGTGCCAGTACCCTTCTAGCGGGGGGAAGCGCAGATACGCAGTATTTT.

The chain's CDR3 is CASSISTPKETQYF. In DNA, the CDR3 is TGTGCCAGCAGCATAAGCACCCCCAAAGAGACCCAGTACTTC. The chain is built from TRBV12-3 or TRBV12-4 and TRBJ2-5, with no clear D. The CDR3 totals 14 residues. Trimming stripped 6 bases from V and 3 bases from J, with 14 bases between.

The J gene is TRBJ1-5, the V gene TRBV7-6; D possibly corresponds to TRBD1 (6 bases). Germline CDR1 SGHVS, CDR2 FNYEAQ. The CDR3 covers 15 residues. Between the trimmed V and J ends, which lost 3 bases and 3 bases, there was a span of 12 bases. The CDR3 here is CASSLGGGLNQPQHF. CDR3 sequence (DNA): TGTGCCAGCAGCTTGGGAGGGGGACTCAATCAGCCCCAGCATTTT.

This chain joins TRBV9 and TRBJ2-2, with D perhaps being TRBD1 or TRBD2 (5 bases each). Germline V CDR1 and CDR2: SGDLS, YYNGEE. V lost 0 bases and J lost 4, with 10 bases in between. CDR3 length: 15 residues. The CDR3 bases are TGTGCCAGCAGCGTAGCCGGTGGGGGCACCGGGGAGCTGTTTTTT. It is translated as CASSVAGGGTGELFF.

The chain is built from TRBV4-3 and TRBJ2-3; the match to TRBD1 covers 7 bases. This CDR3 is 14 amino acids long. The trim removed 5 bases at V and 4 bases at J, leaving 6 bases unmatched. CDR1 is LGHNA, CDR2 YSLEER, per germline. The CDR3 bases are TGCGCCAGCAGCACGGGGACAGTAGCAGATACGCAGTATTTT. This gives the protein CASSTGTVADTQYF.

Ten or more counts support this clonotype. This rearrangement joins TRBV6-2 or TRBV6-3 to TRBJ2-5; possibly TRBD2 for D (6 bases). Trimming removed 0 bases from V and 2 bases from J, with 16 bases in between. CDR3 size: 17 residues. CDR1 is MNHEY and CDR2 is SVGEGT in the germline V gene. In DNA form, the CDR3 reads TGTGCCAGCAGTTACTCATCCCGTTTGGCGGGGCAAGAGACCCAGTACTTC. Translating it yields CASSYSSRLAGQETQYF.

In this sample, this clonotype turned up many times. The gene calls are TRBV6-2 or TRBV6-3 and TRBJ2-3; possible D gene TRBD1, 6 bases. Trimming cost V 4 bases and J 1 base, with 9 bases left between them. Germline CDR1 and CDR2: MNHEY and SVGEGT. CDR3 length equals 14 residues. The CDR3 reads CASSFRGGTDTQYF. Written as DNA, the CDR3 is TGTGCCAGCAGTTTCAGGGGCGGCACAGATACGCAGTATTTT.

This sequence joins TRBV6-1 and TRBJ1-1; a weak D match, TRBD1 (5 bases). Germline assignment: CDR1 MNHNS and CDR2 SASEGT. The CDR3 is 13 amino acids. Trimming took 0 bases from V and 5 from J, leaving 7 bases between them. The CDR3 loop is CASSEAQGTEAFF. CDR3 coding DNA: TGTGCCAGCAGTGAAGCTCAGGGTACTGAAGCTTTCTTT.